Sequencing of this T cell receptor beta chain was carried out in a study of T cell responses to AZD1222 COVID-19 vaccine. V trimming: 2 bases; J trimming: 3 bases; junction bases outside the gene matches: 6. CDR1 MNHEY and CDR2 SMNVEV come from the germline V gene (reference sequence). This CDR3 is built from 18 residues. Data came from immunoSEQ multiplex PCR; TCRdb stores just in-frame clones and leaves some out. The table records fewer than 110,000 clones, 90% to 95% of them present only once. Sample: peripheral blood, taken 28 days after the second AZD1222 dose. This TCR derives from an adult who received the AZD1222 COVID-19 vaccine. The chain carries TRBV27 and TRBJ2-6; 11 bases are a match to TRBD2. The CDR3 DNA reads TGTGCCAGCAGTTTACGACTAGCGGGATGGTTTGGGGCCAACGTCCTGACTTTC. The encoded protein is CASSLRLAGWFGANVLTF.